This is a list of T cell receptor beta chains from one sample in a study of blood T cell repertoires in COVID-19. Repertoires were generated with immunoSEQ multiplex PCR, while TCRdb's copy carries only in-frame clones and drops some. The table records approximately 140,000 clones, approximately 90% of them present only once. Sequencing was done on a sample of peripheral blood. These receptors were obtained from a woman between 55 and 75 years old with active or convalescent COVID-19. Both conserved end residues are part of each CDR3. A D gene is named only where the DNA matches it firmly. The size field is filled for only some rows; it gives once, few, many or a size class.

J: TRBJ1-2
size: NA
V: TRBV3-1/TRBV3-2
D: NA
DNA: TGTGCCAGCAGCCACGTAAAGGGAGCAAACTATGGCTACACCTTC
CDR3: CASSHVKGANYGYTF

J: TRBJ1-6
size: NA
V: TRBV6-5
D: TRBD1
DNA: TGTGCCAGCAGTTCCCAGGACAGGCTTAATTCACCCCTCCACTTT
CDR3: CASSSQDRLNSPLHF

J: TRBJ1-4
size: once
V: TRBV11-2
D: NA
DNA: TGTGCCAGCAGCCGTTGGCCTGGAAAACTGTTTTTT
CDR3: CASSRWPGKLFF

J: TRBJ2-1
size: NA
V: TRBV4-1
D: NA
DNA: TGCGCCAGCAGCCAACCCCTAGGCTCCCCGTTCTTC
CDR3: CASSQPLGSPFF

J: TRBJ1-1
size: NA
V: TRBV18
D: NA
DNA: TGTGCCAGCTCACCACGAGGGAGAATGAACACTGAAGCTTTCTTT
CDR3: CASSPRGRMNTEAFF

J: TRBJ2-1
size: NA
V: TRBV5-5
D: TRBD2
DNA: TGTGCCAGCAGCCTACCAAACCCTAGCGGGGGGGCTCGGCAGTTCTTC
CDR3: CASSLPNPSGGARQFF

J: TRBJ1-1
size: NA
V: TRBV19
D: NA
DNA: TGTGCCAGTAACGAACAGGGTGGGAACACTGAAGCTTTCTTT
CDR3: CASNEQGGNTEAFF

J: TRBJ2-1
size: once
V: TRBV7-9
D: NA
DNA: TGTGCCAGCAGCTCTTATACTCGACAGAGACGACAGGTGTACAATGAGCAGTTCTTC
CDR3: CASSSYTRQRRQVYNEQFF

J: TRBJ2-1
size: NA
V: TRBV19
D: TRBD2
DNA: TGTGCCAGTAGTGATCCGCTCGGGGGGGGCCGGCAGTTCTTC
CDR3: CASSDPLGGGRQFF

J: TRBJ1-6
size: NA
V: TRBV18
D: TRBD1
DNA: TGTGCCAGCTCACGAAACCCGGGACAGTCATATTCACCCCTCCACTTT
CDR3: CASSRNPGQSYSPLHF

J: TRBJ2-1
size: NA
V: TRBV14
D: TRBD2
DNA: TGTGCCAGCAGCCAATTGACTAGCGGGAACAATGAGCAGTTCTTC
CDR3: CASSQLTSGNNEQFF

J: TRBJ1-2
size: NA
V: TRBV5-1
D: NA
DNA: TGCGCCAGCAGCGAGGGCGGTTGGGACTATGGCTACACCTTC
CDR3: CASSEGGWDYGYTF

J: TRBJ1-6
size: NA
V: TRBV11-2
D: TRBD1
DNA: TGTGCCAGCAGCATACAGGGGGCCCCTTCACCCCTCCACTTT
CDR3: CASSIQGAPSPLHF

J: TRBJ2-7
size: few
V: TRBV24-1
D: NA
DNA: TGTGCCACACGGACAGATAAATTCTCCTACGAGCAGTACTTC
CDR3: CATRTDKFSYEQYF

J: TRBJ2-5
size: NA
V: TRBV6-2/TRBV6-3
D: TRBD2
DNA: TGTGCCAGCAGTTACCCCGGCCTGACTAGCGGGGGAACTGTGGAGACCCAGTACTTC
CDR3: CASSYPGLTSGGTVETQYF

J: TRBJ1-6
size: NA
V: TRBV29-1
D: NA
DNA: TGCAGCGTTGGACAGGAGCTCAATTCACCCCTCCACTTT
CDR3: CSVGQELNSPLHF

J: TRBJ2-3
size: NA
V: TRBV7-9
D: TRBD2
DNA: TGTGCCAGCAGCTTATTAGCGGGAAGCACAGATACGCAGTATTTT
CDR3: CASSLLAGSTDTQYF

J: TRBJ2-4
size: NA
V: TRBV15
D: NA
DNA: TGTGCCACCAGCAGAGATCGAACGGACATTCAGTACTTC
CDR3: CATSRDRTDIQYF

J: TRBJ1-2
size: NA
V: TRBV9
D: TRBD1
DNA: TGTGCCAGCAGCGTAGAACAGGGGTACGGCTACACCTTC
CDR3: CASSVEQGYGYTF

J: TRBJ2-5
size: NA
V: TRBV5-1
D: TRBD1
DNA: TGCGCCAGCAGACGCGTACAGGGGGACCTGGGGACCCAGTACTTC
CDR3: CASRRVQGDLGTQYF

J: TRBJ2-5
size: NA
V: TRBV7-2
D: TRBD2
DNA: TGTGCCAGCAGCTTAAGGGGACTAGGGTTATCCCAAGAGACCCAGTACTTC
CDR3: CASSLRGLGLSQETQYF

J: TRBJ2-5
size: NA
V: TRBV19
D: TRBD2
DNA: TGTGCCAGTAGTACCGGATATGGGGGGGGTGGAGAGACCCAGTACTTC
CDR3: CASSTGYGGGGETQYF